The rows below give T cell receptor beta chains drawn from one sample of a study of blood T cell repertoires in COVID-19. Profiling relied on immunoSEQ multiplex PCR, and the TCRdb table lists in-frame clones only, not all of them. The table has 35,000 to 45,000 clones, approximately 91% seen once. The material sequenced was peripheral blood. The receptors come from a human donor in a cohort sampled during active COVID-19. The CDR3 runs from the conserved cysteine through the conserved F or W. Fields, in order: clone size, V gene, D gene, J gene, CDR3 protein, CDR3 DNA. The D gene is left open where the match is weak. Expanded clones get a size class; other rows say once, few or many, or leave the size out.

clone size: .; V gene: TRBV19; D gene: .; J gene: TRBJ1-1; CDR3 protein: CASSMGGGGTEAFF; CDR3 DNA: TGTGCCAGTAGTATGGGTGGCGGGGGGACTGAAGCTTTCTTT
clone size: .; V gene: TRBV6-5; D gene: TRBD2; J gene: TRBJ2-2; CDR3 protein: CASSLGPGGTGELFF; CDR3 DNA: TGTGCCAGCAGTTTAGGACCCGGGGGGACCGGGGAGCTGTTTTTT
clone size: .; V gene: TRBV6-2/TRBV6-3; D gene: .; J gene: TRBJ1-5; CDR3 protein: CASSQEQVGNQPQHF; CDR3 DNA: TGTGCCAGCAGTCAAGAGCAGGTCGGCAATCAGCCCCAGCATTTT
clone size: .; V gene: TRBV18; D gene: .; J gene: TRBJ2-2; CDR3 protein: CASSPPNTGTGELFF; CDR3 DNA: TGTGCCAGCTCACCACCAAACACAGGGACCGGGGAGCTGTTTTTT
clone size: .; V gene: TRBV5-1; D gene: .; J gene: TRBJ2-2; CDR3 protein: CASSSSDPGTGELFF; CDR3 DNA: TGCGCCAGCAGCTCTAGCGACCCGGGGACCGGGGAGCTGTTTTTT
clone size: .; V gene: TRBV30; D gene: .; J gene: TRBJ2-1; CDR3 protein: CAWNTREEQFF; CDR3 DNA: TGTGCCTGGAATACCCGGGAGGAGCAGTTCTTC
clone size: once; V gene: TRBV27; D gene: TRBD1; J gene: TRBJ2-7; CDR3 protein: CASSLGQISYEQYF; CDR3 DNA: TGTGCCAGCAGTTTGGGACAGATCTCCTACGAGCAGTACTTC
clone size: .; V gene: TRBV6-1; D gene: TRBD1; J gene: TRBJ1-2; CDR3 protein: CASSARDRAIYYGYTF; CDR3 DNA: TGTGCCAGCAGTGCCCGGGACAGGGCTATCTACTATGGCTACACCTTC
clone size: .; V gene: TRBV9; D gene: .; J gene: TRBJ2-1; CDR3 protein: CASSVGVEVSYNEQFF; CDR3 DNA: TGTGCCAGCAGCGTAGGGGTGGAGGTCTCCTACAATGAGCAGTTCTTC
clone size: .; V gene: TRBV9; D gene: TRBD1; J gene: TRBJ2-7; CDR3 protein: CASSVGDSAYEQYF; CDR3 DNA: TGTGCCAGCAGCGTAGGGGACAGCGCCTACGAGCAGTACTTC
clone size: once; V gene: TRBV27; D gene: TRBD1; J gene: TRBJ2-5; CDR3 protein: CASSPYDRGQETQYF; CDR3 DNA: TGTGCCAGCAGTCCGTACGACAGGGGCCAAGAGACCCAGTACTTC
clone size: .; V gene: TRBV6-5; D gene: .; J gene: TRBJ1-2; CDR3 protein: CASRGGTYYGYTF; CDR3 DNA: TGTGCCAGCAGAGGAGGGACCTACTATGGCTACACCTTC
clone size: .; V gene: TRBV28; D gene: TRBD1; J gene: TRBJ2-7; CDR3 protein: CASSLWGQGYEQYF; CDR3 DNA: TGTGCCAGCAGTTTATGGGGACAGGGCTACGAGCAGTACTTC
clone size: .; V gene: TRBV27; D gene: TRBD1; J gene: TRBJ1-1; CDR3 protein: CASRSQGGGTEAFF; CDR3 DNA: TGTGCCAGCAGGTCACAGGGGGGTGGGACTGAAGCTTTCTTT
clone size: few; V gene: TRBV19; D gene: .; J gene: TRBJ1-5; CDR3 protein: CASSITRQPQHF; CDR3 DNA: TGTGCCAGTAGTATAACGCGACAGCCCCAGCATTTT
clone size: once; V gene: TRBV14; D gene: .; J gene: TRBJ2-2; CDR3 protein: CASSLSADTRTGELFF; CDR3 DNA: TGTGCCAGCAGCCTCTCTGCGGACACGAGGACCGGGGAGCTGTTTTTT
clone size: .; V gene: TRBV10-3; D gene: TRBD1; J gene: TRBJ2-5; CDR3 protein: CAISEGQGWDETQYF; CDR3 DNA: TGTGCCATCAGTGAAGGACAGGGATGGGACGAGACCCAGTACTTC
clone size: .; V gene: TRBV11-2; D gene: .; J gene: TRBJ2-7; CDR3 protein: CASSPTLGGVEQYF; CDR3 DNA: TGTGCCAGCAGCCCAACTCTCGGGGGAGTCGAGCAGTACTTC
clone size: .; V gene: TRBV5-1; D gene: TRBD1; J gene: TRBJ2-2; CDR3 protein: CASSLPGGAGGELFF; CDR3 DNA: TGCGCCAGCAGCTTGCCAGGGGGCGCGGGCGGGGAGCTGTTTTTT
clone size: .; V gene: TRBV3-1/TRBV3-2; D gene: .; J gene: TRBJ1-2; CDR3 protein: CASSQAANYGYTF; CDR3 DNA: TGTGCCAGCAGCCAAGCAGCTAACTATGGCTACACCTTC
clone size: .; V gene: TRBV6-1; D gene: TRBD1; J gene: TRBJ1-2; CDR3 protein: CASSEIGTGGAYGYTF; CDR3 DNA: TGTGCCAGCAGTGAAATCGGGACAGGGGGCGCCTATGGCTACACCTTC
clone size: .; V gene: TRBV6-2/TRBV6-3; D gene: TRBD2; J gene: TRBJ2-1; CDR3 protein: CASSHGLAEQFF; CDR3 DNA: TGTGCCAGCAGCCACGGACTAGCTGAGCAGTTCTTC
clone size: .; V gene: TRBV27; D gene: .; J gene: TRBJ1-4; CDR3 protein: CASRVYRNSNEKLFF; CDR3 DNA: TGTGCCAGCAGGGTCTACAGGAACTCCAATGAAAAACTGTTTTTT
clone size: few; V gene: TRBV4-3; D gene: .; J gene: TRBJ2-3; CDR3 protein: CASSQGRRAYTDTQYF; CDR3 DNA: TGCGCCAGCAGCCAAGGTCGGAGGGCTTACACAGATACGCAGTATTTT
clone size: .; V gene: TRBV29-1; D gene: TRBD1; J gene: TRBJ2-7; CDR3 protein: CSVEWQGAYEQYF; CDR3 DNA: TGCAGCGTTGAATGGCAGGGGGCATACGAGCAGTACTTC
clone size: few; V gene: TRBV7-2; D gene: TRBD2; J gene: TRBJ2-5; CDR3 protein: CASSLRFSGGAGETQYF; CDR3 DNA: TGTGCCAGCAGCTTAAGGTTCAGCGGGGGGGCCGGAGAGACCCAGTACTTC
clone size: .; V gene: TRBV11-2; D gene: .; J gene: TRBJ2-5; CDR3 protein: CASSTRGIQETQYF; CDR3 DNA: TGTGCCAGCAGTACTAGAGGCATACAAGAGACCCAGTACTTC
clone size: .; V gene: TRBV5-1; D gene: TRBD1; J gene: TRBJ1-2; CDR3 protein: CASSLTGVNGYTF; CDR3 DNA: TGCGCCAGCAGCCTGACAGGGGTCAATGGCTACACCTTC
clone size: .; V gene: TRBV19; D gene: .; J gene: TRBJ1-2; CDR3 protein: CASYTGSGLYYGYTF; CDR3 DNA: TGTGCCAGCTATACAGGGTCTGGGCTTTACTATGGCTACACCTTC
clone size: .; V gene: TRBV14; D gene: TRBD1; J gene: TRBJ1-1; CDR3 protein: CASSPLIATFNRGHSTEAFF; CDR3 DNA: TGTGCCAGCAGCCCCCTGATCGCGACCTTTAACAGGGGGCATTCCACTGAAGCTTTCTTT
clone size: .; V gene: TRBV10-2; D gene: .; J gene: TRBJ2-3; CDR3 protein: CASSERGDTQYF; CDR3 DNA: TGCGCCAGCAGTGAGAGGGGAGATACGCAGTATTTT
clone size: .; V gene: TRBV4-2; D gene: TRBD1; J gene: TRBJ2-7; CDR3 protein: CASSHNMQTGLSYEQYF; CDR3 DNA: TGTGCCAGCAGCCATAACATGCAGACAGGGCTCTCCTACGAGCAGTACTTC
clone size: .; V gene: TRBV5-6; D gene: .; J gene: TRBJ1-1; CDR3 protein: CASSPDKGRGNTEAFF; CDR3 DNA: TGTGCCAGCAGCCCAGACAAGGGGCGCGGGAACACTGAAGCTTTCTTT
clone size: once; V gene: TRBV6-1; D gene: .; J gene: TRBJ1-1; CDR3 protein: CASSEGGVNTEAFF; CDR3 DNA: TGTGCCAGCAGTGAAGGGGGGGTGAACACTGAAGCTTTCTTT
clone size: .; V gene: TRBV6-1; D gene: TRBD2; J gene: TRBJ2-3; CDR3 protein: CASSEHGGGAPGTDTQYF; CDR3 DNA: TGTGCCAGCAGTGAACACGGCGGGGGGGCGCCCGGCACAGATACGCAGTATTTT
clone size: .; V gene: TRBV30; D gene: .; J gene: TRBJ2-7; CDR3 protein: CAWSVGGATYEQYF; CDR3 DNA: TGTGCCTGGAGTGTAGGCGGGGCTACCTACGAGCAGTACTTC
clone size: .; V gene: TRBV10-2; D gene: .; J gene: TRBJ2-2; CDR3 protein: CASQTSTGELFF; CDR3 DNA: TGCGCCAGCCAGACTAGCACCGGGGAGCTGTTTTTT
clone size: few; V gene: TRBV5-1; D gene: TRBD1; J gene: TRBJ2-1; CDR3 protein: CASSLEGQGANEQFF; CDR3 DNA: TGCGCCAGCAGCTTGGAGGGACAGGGGGCGAATGAGCAGTTCTTC
clone size: .; V gene: TRBV7-2; D gene: .; J gene: TRBJ1-1; CDR3 protein: CASSSSNTEAFF; CDR3 DNA: TGTGCCAGCAGCTCTTCGAACACTGAAGCTTTCTTT
clone size: .; V gene: TRBV15; D gene: TRBD1; J gene: TRBJ2-7; CDR3 protein: CATSRRQGVNEQYF; CDR3 DNA: TGTGCCACCAGCAGAAGACAGGGAGTCAACGAGCAGTACTTC
clone size: few; V gene: TRBV3-1/TRBV3-2; D gene: .; J gene: TRBJ1-5; CDR3 protein: CASSQRIAADSNQPQHF; CDR3 DNA: TGTGCCAGCAGCCAGCGAATCGCGGCAGATAGCAATCAGCCCCAGCATTTT
clone size: once; V gene: TRBV6-4; D gene: .; J gene: TRBJ2-2; CDR3 protein: CASSSGENTGELFF; CDR3 DNA: TGTGCCAGCAGTTCAGGTGAGAACACCGGGGAGCTGTTTTTT
clone size: .; V gene: TRBV27; D gene: TRBD2; J gene: TRBJ2-1; CDR3 protein: CASRTSGRRNEQFF; CDR3 DNA: TGTGCCAGCAGAACTAGCGGGAGGCGCAATGAGCAGTTCTTC
clone size: .; V gene: TRBV15; D gene: TRBD2; J gene: TRBJ2-3; CDR3 protein: CATSRGEGSLRTQYF; CDR3 DNA: TGTGCCACCAGCAGAGGGGAGGGCAGTTTACGTACGCAGTATTTT
clone size: once; V gene: TRBV2; D gene: TRBD1; J gene: TRBJ1-5; CDR3 protein: CASAGGGENQPQHF; CDR3 DNA: TGTGCCAGTGCAGGGGGCGGGGAGAATCAGCCCCAGCATTTT
clone size: .; V gene: TRBV5-1; D gene: .; J gene: TRBJ2-7; CDR3 protein: CASSKGGKSSYEQYF; CDR3 DNA: TGCGCCAGCAGTAAGGGCGGGAAAAGCTCCTACGAGCAGTACTTC
clone size: .; V gene: TRBV7-2; D gene: TRBD1; J gene: TRBJ1-5; CDR3 protein: CASSLTGGNQPQHF; CDR3 DNA: TGTGCCAGCAGCCTCACAGGGGGCAATCAGCCCCAGCATTTT
clone size: .; V gene: TRBV28; D gene: TRBD1; J gene: TRBJ1-6; CDR3 protein: CASRGTDRGLGNSPLHF; CDR3 DNA: TGTGCCAGCAGGGGGACGGACAGGGGGCTTGGTAATTCACCCCTCCACTTT
clone size: .; V gene: TRBV5-1; D gene: .; J gene: TRBJ2-3; CDR3 protein: CASSLSLARTDTQYF; CDR3 DNA: TGCGCCAGCAGCTTGTCACTAGCAAGGACAGATACGCAGTATTTT
clone size: .; V gene: TRBV7-9; D gene: TRBD1; J gene: TRBJ1-2; CDR3 protein: CASSPRTGVNYGYTF; CDR3 DNA: TGTGCCAGCAGCCCCAGGACAGGGGTTAACTATGGCTACACCTTC
clone size: .; V gene: TRBV30; D gene: TRBD1; J gene: TRBJ2-7; CDR3 protein: CAWSRGQSTYEQYF; CDR3 DNA: TGTGCCTGGAGTCGGGGACAGAGTACCTACGAGCAGTACTTC
clone size: .; V gene: TRBV19; D gene: TRBD1; J gene: TRBJ2-7; CDR3 protein: CASSTRTGPEQYF; CDR3 DNA: TGTGCCAGTAGTACCCGGACAGGTCCCGAGCAGTACTTC
clone size: .; V gene: TRBV29-1; D gene: .; J gene: TRBJ2-2; CDR3 protein: CSVEWVGTNTGELFF; CDR3 DNA: TGCAGCGTTGAATGGGTCGGGACAAACACCGGGGAGCTGTTTTTT